One TCR beta chain is described in this entry. Its antigen has not been determined. The sample holds no much larger clone one base away, and base qualities are not on file. Per the germline V gene, MDHEN is the CDR1 and SYDVKM is the CDR2. The CDR3 holds 15 amino acids from the cysteine to the phenylalanine. Just the 45-base CDR3 DNA is kept, in frame starting at base 1. Germline trimming: 4 bases from V, 3 bases from J; junction bases outside gene matches: 6. This record belongs to a study of graft-versus-host responses after intestinal transplantation (dated by TCRdb to the early 2020s). In the study overall: The transplants that recipients got were multivisceral, liver-intestinal, or isolated intestinal. The cohort enrolled 20 to 25 intestinal transplant recipients, one of whom was a retransplant, and a few patients without pretransplant specimens were excluded. Every recipient was given anti-thymocyte globulin induction, then maintenance tacrolimus and steroids for about three years. Samples from a few later patients were sequenced in-house on an Illumina MiSeq with MiXCR processing rather than by the commercial service. After intestinal transplantation, graft-versus-host and host-versus-graft alloreactive T cell clones in the graft, circulation and bone marrow were tracked using bulk TCR-beta CDR3 sequencing. Alloreactive clones were identified by sequencing pre-transplant mixed lymphocyte reaction products and comparing these products with unstimulated pre-transplant donor and recipient T cells. A peak of at least 4% donor T cells among recipient peripheral blood mononuclear cells was the definition used for donor T cell macrochimerism.

The library was built by means of the immunoSEQ multiplex PCR assay. In most patients, genomic DNA was isolated using the Qiagen DNeasy Blood and Tissue Kit and sent frozen to Adaptive Biotechnologies for TCR sequencing. For most patients, genomic DNA was subjected to high-throughput TCR-beta CDR3 sequencing by Adaptive Biotechnologies. The paper's data handling went like this. Adaptive's ImmunoSEQ software was the source of the TCR sequencing data for roughly 19 patients, while a few other patients were processed with MiXCR and VDJtools. To correct CD4 versus CD8 sorting errors, sequences present in both subsets at a frequency ratio below 5:1 were removed. CDR3 nucleotide sequences shared between donor and recipient were removed because their origin could not be assigned. To count as alloreactive, a clone needed at least 2-fold expansion over unstimulated cells and a minimum CFSE-low frequency of 0.002% (template counts) or 0.001% (read counts). Mappable clones were those detected in sequenced pre-transplant spleen, lymph node, or MLR CFSE-low populations of the donor or recipient. The cumulative frequency of alloreactive clones was calculated as a percentage of all sequences, weighted by copy number. TCRdb provides this immuneACCESS table in a form limited to in-frame rearrangements. Some clones are lacking; in checked studies, under half of them reflect an unresolved V gene, and why the rest are absent is not known. V and J calls and clone size come straight from that table; D and trimming were deduced from the DNA. The sample records approximately 33,000 clones, roughly four fifths of which are singletons. The ten largest account for roughly 19% of the sample.

The time point label, as the study defines it: cells obtained before transplantation from donor or recipient. CD3+CD4+ and CD3+CD8+ populations were FACS-sorted from unstimulated pre-transplant donor and recipient cells taken from spleen or lymph nodes. Results and caveats for the whole study, not just this receptor: In patients with donor T cell macrochimerism, the allografts had high GvH to HvG T cell clonal ratios. The conclusions were limited by the relatively low number and heterogeneity of the intestinal transplant patients. GvH clones turned up in recipient bone marrow, with some appearing earlier in ileal mucosa or blood, a pattern consistent with an intestinal mucosal origin. Early after transplant, peak levels of circulating GvH clones were associated with declines in HvG clones.

This receptor was obtained from a human donor who received an intestinal transplant. The material was unstimulated CD8+ T cells sorted from spleen or lymph node cells, obtained before intestinal transplant. The sequence is built from TRBV28 and TRBJ2-3; TRBD1 agrees with 8 junctional bases. The base sequence is TGTGCCAGCAGTTCCAGGGGGCCCTGGACAGATACGCAGTATTTT. Its translation is CASSSRGPWTDTQYF.